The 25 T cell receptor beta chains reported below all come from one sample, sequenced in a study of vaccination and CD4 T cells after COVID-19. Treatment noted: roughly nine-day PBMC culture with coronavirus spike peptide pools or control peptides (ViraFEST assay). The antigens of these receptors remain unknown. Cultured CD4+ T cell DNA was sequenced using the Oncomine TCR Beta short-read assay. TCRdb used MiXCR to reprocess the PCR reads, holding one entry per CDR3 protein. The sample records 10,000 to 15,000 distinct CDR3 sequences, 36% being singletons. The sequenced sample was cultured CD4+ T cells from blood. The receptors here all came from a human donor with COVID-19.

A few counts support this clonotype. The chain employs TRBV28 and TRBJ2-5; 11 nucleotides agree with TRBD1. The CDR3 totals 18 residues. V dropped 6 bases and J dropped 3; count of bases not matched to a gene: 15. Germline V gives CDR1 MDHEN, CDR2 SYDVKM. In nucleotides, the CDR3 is TGTGCCAGCAGCCCCGGGACAGGGGGTTTGGGTCAGGAAGAGACCCAGTACTTC. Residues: CASSPGTGGLGQEETQYF.

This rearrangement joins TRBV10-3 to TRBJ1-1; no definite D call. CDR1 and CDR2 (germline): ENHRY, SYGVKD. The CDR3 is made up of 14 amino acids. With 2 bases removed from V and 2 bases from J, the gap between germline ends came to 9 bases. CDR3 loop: CAISEPQRNTEAFF. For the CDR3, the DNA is TGTGCCATCAGTGAGCCGCAGCGTAACACTGAAGCTTTCTTT.

The CDR3 protein is CASSLEAGAKNSPLHF. CDR3 in DNA: TGTGCCAGCAGCTTAGAAGCCGGTGCAAAAAATTCACCCCTCCACTTT. The chain employs TRBV7-2 and TRBJ1-6, with no clear D. V lost 1 base, J lost 7 bases, and 14 bases lay in between. The CDR3 spans 16 residues. Germline assignment: CDR1 SGHTA and CDR2 FQGNSA.

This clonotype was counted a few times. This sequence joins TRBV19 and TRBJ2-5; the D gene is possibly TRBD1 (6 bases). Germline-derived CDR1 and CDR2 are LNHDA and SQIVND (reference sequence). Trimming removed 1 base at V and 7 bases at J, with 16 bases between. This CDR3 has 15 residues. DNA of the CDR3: TGTGCCAGTAGTATAGGGCTGGACAGTATTTGGACCCAGTACTTC. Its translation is CASSIGLDSIWTQYF.

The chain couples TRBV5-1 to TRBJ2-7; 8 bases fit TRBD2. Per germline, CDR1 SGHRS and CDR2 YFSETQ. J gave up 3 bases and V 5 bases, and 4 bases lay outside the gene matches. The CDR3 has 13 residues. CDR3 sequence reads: CASRTSGGYEQYF. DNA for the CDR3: TGCGCCAGCAGGACCAGCGGGGGCTACGAGCAGTACTTC.

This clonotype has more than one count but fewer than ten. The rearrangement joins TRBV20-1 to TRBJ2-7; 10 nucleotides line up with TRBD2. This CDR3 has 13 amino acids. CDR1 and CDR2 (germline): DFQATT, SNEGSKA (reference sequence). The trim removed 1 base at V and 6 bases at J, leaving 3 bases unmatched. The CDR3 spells CSARALAGVEQYF. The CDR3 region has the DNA TGCAGTGCTAGAGCCCTAGCGGGGGTCGAGCAGTACTTC.

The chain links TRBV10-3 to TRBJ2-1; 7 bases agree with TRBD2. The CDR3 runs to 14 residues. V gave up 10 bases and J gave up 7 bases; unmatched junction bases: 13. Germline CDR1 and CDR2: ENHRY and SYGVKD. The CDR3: CATTLGGGLNEQFF. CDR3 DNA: TGTGCCACCACTTTGGGGGGGGGGTTGAATGAGCAGTTCTTC.

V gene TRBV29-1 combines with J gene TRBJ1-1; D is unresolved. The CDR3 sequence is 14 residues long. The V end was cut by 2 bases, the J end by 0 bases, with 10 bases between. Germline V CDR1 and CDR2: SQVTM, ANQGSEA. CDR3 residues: CSVERQSMNTEAFF. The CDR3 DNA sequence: TGCAGCGTTGAAAGGCAGTCCATGAACACTGAAGCTTTCTTT.

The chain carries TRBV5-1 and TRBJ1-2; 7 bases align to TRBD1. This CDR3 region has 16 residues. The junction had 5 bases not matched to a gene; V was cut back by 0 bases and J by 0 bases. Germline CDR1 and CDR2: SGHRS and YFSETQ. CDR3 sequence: CASSLGEGTANYGYTF. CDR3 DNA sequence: TGCGCCAGCAGCTTGGGTGAAGGGACAGCTAACTATGGCTACACCTTC.

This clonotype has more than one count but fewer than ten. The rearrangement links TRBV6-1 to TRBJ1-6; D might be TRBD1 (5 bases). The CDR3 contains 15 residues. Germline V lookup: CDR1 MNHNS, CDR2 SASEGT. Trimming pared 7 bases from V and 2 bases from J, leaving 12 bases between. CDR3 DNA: TGTGCCAGCACTCGCGAGGGGCCCTATAATTCACCCCTCCACTTT. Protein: CASTREGPYNSPLHF.

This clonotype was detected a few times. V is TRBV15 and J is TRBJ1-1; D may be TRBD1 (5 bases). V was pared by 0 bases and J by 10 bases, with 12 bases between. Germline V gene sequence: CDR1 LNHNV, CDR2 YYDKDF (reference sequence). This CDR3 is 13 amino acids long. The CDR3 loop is CATSRDRGVGAFF. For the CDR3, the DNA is TGTGCCACCAGCAGAGATCGGGGGGTCGGAGCTTTCTTT.

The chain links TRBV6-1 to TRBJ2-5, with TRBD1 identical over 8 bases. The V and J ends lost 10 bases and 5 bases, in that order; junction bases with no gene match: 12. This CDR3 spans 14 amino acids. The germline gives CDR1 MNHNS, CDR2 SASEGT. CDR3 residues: CATRAGGLYETQYF. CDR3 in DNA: TGTGCCACCAGGGCAGGGGGCCTTTATGAGACCCAGTACTTC.

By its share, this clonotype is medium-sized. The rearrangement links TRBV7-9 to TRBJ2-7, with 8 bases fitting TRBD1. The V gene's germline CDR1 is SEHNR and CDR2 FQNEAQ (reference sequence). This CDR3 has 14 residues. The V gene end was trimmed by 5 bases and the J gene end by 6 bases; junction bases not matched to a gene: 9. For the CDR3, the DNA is TGTGCCAGCAGCCTTGGACAGGGAGAAGGCGAGCAGTACTTC. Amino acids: CASSLGQGEGEQYF. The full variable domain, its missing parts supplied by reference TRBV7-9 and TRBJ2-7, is DTGVSQNPRHKITKRGQNVTFRCDPISEHNRLYWYRQTLGQGPEFLTYFQNEAQLEKSRLLSDRFSAERPKGSFSTLEIQRTEQGDSAMYLCASSLGQGEGEQYFGPGTRLTVT.

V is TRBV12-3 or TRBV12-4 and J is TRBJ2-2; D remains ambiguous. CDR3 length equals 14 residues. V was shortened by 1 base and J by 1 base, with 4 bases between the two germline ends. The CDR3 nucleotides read TGTGCCAGCAGTTTAGTCGGGAACACCGGGGAGCTGTTTTTT. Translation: CASSLVGNTGELFF.

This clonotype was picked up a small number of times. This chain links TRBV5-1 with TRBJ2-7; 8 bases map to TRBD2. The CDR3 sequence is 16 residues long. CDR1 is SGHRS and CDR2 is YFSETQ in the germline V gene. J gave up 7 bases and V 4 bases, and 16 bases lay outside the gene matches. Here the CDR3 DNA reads TGCGCCAGCAGCCCGGGCAGGACGGGGGGGAGATCGGAGCAGTACTTC. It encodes CASSPGRTGGRSEQYF.

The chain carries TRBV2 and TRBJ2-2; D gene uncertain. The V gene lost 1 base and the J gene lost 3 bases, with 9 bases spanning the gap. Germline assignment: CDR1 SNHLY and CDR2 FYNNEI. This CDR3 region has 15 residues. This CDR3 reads CASSEGLQYTGELFF. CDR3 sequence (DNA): TGTGCCAGCAGTGAAGGGCTTCAGTACACCGGGGAGCTGTTTTTT. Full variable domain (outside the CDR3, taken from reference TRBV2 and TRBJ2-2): EPEVTQTPSHQVTQMGQEVILRCVPISNHLYFYWYRQILGQKVEFLVSFYNNEISEKSEIFDDQFSVERPDGSNFTLKIRSTKLEDSAMYFCASSEGLQYTGELFFGEGSRLTVL.

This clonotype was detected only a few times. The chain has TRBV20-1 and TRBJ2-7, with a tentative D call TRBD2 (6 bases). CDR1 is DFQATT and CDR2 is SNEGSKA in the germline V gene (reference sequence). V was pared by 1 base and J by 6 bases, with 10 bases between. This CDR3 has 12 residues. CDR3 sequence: CSARVGAGEQYF. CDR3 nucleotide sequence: TGCAGTGCTAGAGTCGGAGCGGGCGAGCAGTACTTC.

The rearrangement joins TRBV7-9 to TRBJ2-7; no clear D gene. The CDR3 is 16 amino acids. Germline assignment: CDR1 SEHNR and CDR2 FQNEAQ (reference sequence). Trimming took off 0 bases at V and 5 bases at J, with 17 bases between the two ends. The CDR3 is CASSLAAALARNEQYF. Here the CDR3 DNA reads TGTGCCAGCAGCTTAGCCGCCGCATTGGCGAGGAACGAGCAGTACTTC.

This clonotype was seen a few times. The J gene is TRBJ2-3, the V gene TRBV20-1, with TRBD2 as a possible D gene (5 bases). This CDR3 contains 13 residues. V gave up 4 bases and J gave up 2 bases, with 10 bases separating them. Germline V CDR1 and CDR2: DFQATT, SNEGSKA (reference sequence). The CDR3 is CSAMRVVTDTQYF. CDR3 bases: TGCAGTGCTATGAGGGTAGTCACAGATACGCAGTATTTT.

DNA of the CDR3: TGCAGCGTAGCTACAGGGCCCACTAACTATGGCTACACCTTC. Translating gives CSVATGPTNYGYTF. The chain links TRBV29-1 to TRBJ1-2; a weak D match, TRBD1 (6 bases). Deletions cut 6 bases from V and 0 bases from J, with 14 bases between. The CDR3 spans 14 residues. Germline V gives CDR1 SQVTM, CDR2 ANQGSEA.

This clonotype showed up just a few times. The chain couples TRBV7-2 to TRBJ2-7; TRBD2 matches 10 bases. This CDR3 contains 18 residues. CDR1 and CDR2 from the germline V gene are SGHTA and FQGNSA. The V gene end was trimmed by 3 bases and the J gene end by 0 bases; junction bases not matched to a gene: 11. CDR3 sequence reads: CASSFSVFSGGSSYEQYF. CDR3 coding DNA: TGTGCCAGCAGCTTCTCGGTCTTTAGCGGGGGGAGCTCCTACGAGCAGTACTTC.

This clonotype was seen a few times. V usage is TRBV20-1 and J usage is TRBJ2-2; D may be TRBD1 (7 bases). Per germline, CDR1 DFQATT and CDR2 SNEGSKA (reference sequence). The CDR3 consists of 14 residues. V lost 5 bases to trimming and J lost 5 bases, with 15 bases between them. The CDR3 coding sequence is TGCAGTGCTCGGACTATCAGGGGGACCGGGGAGCTGTTTTTT. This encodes CSARTIRGTGELFF.

CDR3 in DNA: TGTGCCACCAGCAGAGCCGGGACTGGAGAAAAACTGTTTTTT. Residues: CATSRAGTGEKLFF. The rearrangement links TRBV15 to TRBJ1-4; D is possibly TRBD1 (5 bases). V lost 1 base and J 8 bases, leaving 11 bases between the germline ends. The CDR3 has 14 residues. The V gene's germline CDR1 is LNHNV and CDR2 YYDKDF (reference sequence).

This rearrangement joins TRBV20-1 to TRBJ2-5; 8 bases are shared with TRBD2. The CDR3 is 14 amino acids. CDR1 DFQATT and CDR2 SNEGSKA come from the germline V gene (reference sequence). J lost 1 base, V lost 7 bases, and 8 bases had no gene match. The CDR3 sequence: CSVVTSGLQETQYF. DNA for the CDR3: TGCAGTGTAGTCACTAGCGGACTCCAAGAGACCCAGTACTTC.

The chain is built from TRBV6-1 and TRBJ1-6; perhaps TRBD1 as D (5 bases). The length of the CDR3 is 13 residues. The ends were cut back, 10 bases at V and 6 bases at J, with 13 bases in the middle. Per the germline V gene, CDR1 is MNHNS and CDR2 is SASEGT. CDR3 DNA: TGTGCCATTCGACAGTGGGCTAATTCACCCCTCCACTTT. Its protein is CAIRQWANSPLHF.